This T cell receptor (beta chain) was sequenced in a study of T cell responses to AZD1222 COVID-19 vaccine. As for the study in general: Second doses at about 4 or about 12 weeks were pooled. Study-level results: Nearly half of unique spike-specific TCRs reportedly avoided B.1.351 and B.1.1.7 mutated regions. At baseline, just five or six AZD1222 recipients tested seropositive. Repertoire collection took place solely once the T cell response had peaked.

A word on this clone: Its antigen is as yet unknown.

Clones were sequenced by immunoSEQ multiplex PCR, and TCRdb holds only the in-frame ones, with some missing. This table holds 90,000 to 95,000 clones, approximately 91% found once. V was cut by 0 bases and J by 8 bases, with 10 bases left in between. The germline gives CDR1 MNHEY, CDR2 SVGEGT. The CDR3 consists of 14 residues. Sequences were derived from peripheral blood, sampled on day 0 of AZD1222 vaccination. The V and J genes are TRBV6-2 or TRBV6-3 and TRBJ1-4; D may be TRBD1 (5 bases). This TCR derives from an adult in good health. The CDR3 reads CASSYSGASEKLFF. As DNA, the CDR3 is TGTGCCAGCAGTTACTCAGGGGCGAGCGAAAAACTGTTTTTT.